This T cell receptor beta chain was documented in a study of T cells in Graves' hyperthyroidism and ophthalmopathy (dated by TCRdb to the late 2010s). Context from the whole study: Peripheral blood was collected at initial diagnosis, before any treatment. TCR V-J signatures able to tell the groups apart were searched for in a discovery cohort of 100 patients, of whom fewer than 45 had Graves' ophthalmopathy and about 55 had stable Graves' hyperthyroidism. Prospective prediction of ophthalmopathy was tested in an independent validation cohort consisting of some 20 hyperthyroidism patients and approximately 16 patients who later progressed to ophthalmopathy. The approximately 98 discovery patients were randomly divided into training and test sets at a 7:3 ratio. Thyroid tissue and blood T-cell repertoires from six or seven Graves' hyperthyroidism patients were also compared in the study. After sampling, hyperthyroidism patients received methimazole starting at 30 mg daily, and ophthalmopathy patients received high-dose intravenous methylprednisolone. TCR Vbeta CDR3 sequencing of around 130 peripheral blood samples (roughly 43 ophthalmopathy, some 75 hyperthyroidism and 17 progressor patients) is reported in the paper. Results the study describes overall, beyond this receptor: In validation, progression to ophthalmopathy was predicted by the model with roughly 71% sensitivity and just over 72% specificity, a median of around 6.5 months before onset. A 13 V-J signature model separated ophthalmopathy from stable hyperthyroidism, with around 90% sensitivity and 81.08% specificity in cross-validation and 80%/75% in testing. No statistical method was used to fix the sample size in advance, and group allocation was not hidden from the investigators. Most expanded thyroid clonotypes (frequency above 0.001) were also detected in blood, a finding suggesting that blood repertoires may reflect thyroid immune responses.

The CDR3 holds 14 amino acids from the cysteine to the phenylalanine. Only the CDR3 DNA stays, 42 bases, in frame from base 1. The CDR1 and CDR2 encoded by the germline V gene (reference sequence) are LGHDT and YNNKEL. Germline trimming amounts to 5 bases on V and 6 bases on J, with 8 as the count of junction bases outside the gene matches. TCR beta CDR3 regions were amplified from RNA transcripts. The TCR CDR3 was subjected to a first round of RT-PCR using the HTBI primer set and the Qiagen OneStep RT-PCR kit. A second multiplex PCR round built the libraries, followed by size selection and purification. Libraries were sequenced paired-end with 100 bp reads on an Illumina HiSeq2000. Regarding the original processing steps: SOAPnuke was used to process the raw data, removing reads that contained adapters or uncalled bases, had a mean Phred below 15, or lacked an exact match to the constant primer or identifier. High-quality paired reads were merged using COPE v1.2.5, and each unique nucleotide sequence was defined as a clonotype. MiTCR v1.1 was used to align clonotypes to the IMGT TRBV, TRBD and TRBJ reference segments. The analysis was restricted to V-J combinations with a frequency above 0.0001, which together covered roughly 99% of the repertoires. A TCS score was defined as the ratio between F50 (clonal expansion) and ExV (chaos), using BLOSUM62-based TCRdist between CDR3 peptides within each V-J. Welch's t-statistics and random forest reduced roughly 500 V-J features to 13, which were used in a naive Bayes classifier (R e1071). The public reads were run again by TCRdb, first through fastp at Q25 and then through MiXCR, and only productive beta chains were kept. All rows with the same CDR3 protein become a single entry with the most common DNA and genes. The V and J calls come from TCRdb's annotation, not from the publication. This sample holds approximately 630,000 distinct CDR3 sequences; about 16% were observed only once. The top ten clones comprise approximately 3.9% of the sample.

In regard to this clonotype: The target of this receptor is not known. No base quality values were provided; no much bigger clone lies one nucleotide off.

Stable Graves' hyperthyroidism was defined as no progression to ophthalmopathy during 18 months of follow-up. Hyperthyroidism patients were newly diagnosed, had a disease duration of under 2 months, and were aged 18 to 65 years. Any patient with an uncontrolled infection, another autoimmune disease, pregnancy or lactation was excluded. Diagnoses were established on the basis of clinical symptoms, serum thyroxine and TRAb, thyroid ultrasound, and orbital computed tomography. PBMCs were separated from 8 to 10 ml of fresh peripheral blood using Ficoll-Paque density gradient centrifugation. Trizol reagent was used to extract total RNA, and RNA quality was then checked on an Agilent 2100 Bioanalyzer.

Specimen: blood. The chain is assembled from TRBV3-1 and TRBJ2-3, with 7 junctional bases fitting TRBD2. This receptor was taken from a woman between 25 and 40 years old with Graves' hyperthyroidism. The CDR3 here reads CASSAGSGGDTQYF. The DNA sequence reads TGTGCCAGCAGCGCCGGGTCCGGGGGGGATACGCAGTATTTT.